One and the same sample provided the 8 T cell receptor beta chains below, sequenced in a study of monozygotic twins with inflammatory bowel disease. TCRdb re-called the 5' RACE reads and shows each CDR3 protein once, DNA omitted. This listing includes around 410,000 distinct CDR3 sequences. The sequencing input was blood. Receptor source: a human donor with ulcerative colitis or Crohn's disease, or a healthy co-twin of an affected twin (not recorded which).

The chain uses TRBV30 and TRBJ2-3; TCRdb's assignment of TRBD2 cannot be checked, as there is no DNA. The CDR3 extends over 15 amino acids. Germline V gives CDR1 GTSNPN, CDR2 SVGIG (reference sequence). CDR3 sequence reads: CAWSVLAGGLDTQYF.

The chain combines TRBV28 with TRBJ1-6; TCRdb indicates TRBD1, and absent DNA this call remains unverified. CDR3 length: 16 residues. Germline V lookup: CDR1 MDHEN, CDR2 SYDVKM. CDR3 loop: CASMVGQGSRNSPLHF.

V is TRBV6-1 and J is TRBJ2-2; TCRdb gives TRBD1 as the D gene, but with no DNA this cannot be confirmed. CDR3 length: 15 amino acids. CDR1 and CDR2 from the germline V gene are MNHNS and SASEGT. The CDR3 reads CASSPGQGLFGELFF.

The genes are TRBV9 and TRBJ2-1; the D call of TRBD2 rests on TCRdb alone, since no DNA is present to check it. Germline CDR1 is SGDLS and CDR2 is YYNGEE. The CDR3 extends over 15 amino acids. This chain's CDR3 is CASSGSGRAGNEQFF.

The genes are TRBV7-6 and TRBJ1-4; TCRdb's assignment of TRBD1 cannot be checked, as there is no DNA. The CDR3 runs 17 residues. The germline CDR1 and CDR2 sequences are SGHVS and FNYEAQ. CDR3 in amino acids: CASSPQHGQGNNEKLFF.

V usage is TRBV7-2 and J usage is TRBJ2-1; the D call from TCRdb, TRBD2, cannot be confirmed without DNA. The CDR3 consists of 17 residues. The germline V gene has CDR1 SGHTA and CDR2 FQGNSA. CDR3 loop: CASSLVIGLAGANEQFF.

The V call is TRBV5-1, the J call TRBJ2-7; the D call from TCRdb, TRBD1, cannot be confirmed without DNA. This CDR3 region has 13 residues. Looked up from germline, CDR1 is SGHRS and CDR2 is YFSETQ. CDR3 loop: CASRAQGTHEQYF. The whole variable domain, remainder taken from reference TRBV5-1 and TRBJ2-7, is KAGVTQTPRYLIKTRGQQVTLSCSPISGHRSVSWYQQTPGQGLQFLFEYFSETQRNKGNFPGRFSGRQFSNSRSEMNVSTLELGDSALYLCASRAQGTHEQYFGPGTRLTVT.

The rearrangement links TRBV5-1 to TRBJ1-2; TCRdb gives TRBD1 as the D gene, but with no DNA this cannot be confirmed. Germline CDR1 and CDR2: SGHRS and YFSETQ. CDR3 length equals 16 residues. The CDR3 here is CASSDRSGTGAPRVTF.